This T cell receptor beta chain was recorded in a study of CD8+CD57+ T cells in acquired aplastic anemia. Patients chosen for sequencing had shown CD8+CD57+ cell expansion by flow cytometry. Profiling that covered TCR beta VDJ and CDR3 relied on genomic DNA as its template. TCRdb re-derived calls from the reads in MiXCR, one entry per CDR3 protein. The sample includes approximately 190,000 distinct CDR3 sequences, roughly half of them seen just once. This clonotype has more than one count but fewer than ten. What it recognizes is unknown. The V segment lost 6 bases and the J segment 7 bases; nucleotides outside the gene matches: 3. The CDR3 consists of 12 residues. Per germline, CDR1 SNHLY and CDR2 FYNNEI. Study-wide findings and caveats: Patients showed no significant difference from controls in CD8+ Simpson's diversity.

Source material: sorted CD4+, CD8+, or CD8+CD57+ T cells (not recorded which) from PBMCs. The receptor's source is a human donor with aplastic anemia. The chain is built from TRBV2 and TRBJ2-1, with TRBD1 matching 7 bases. CDR3 coding DNA: TGTGCCAGCAGCGACAGGGTAAATGAGCAGTTCTTC. Its translation: CASSDRVNEQFF.